This T cell receptor beta chain was documented in a study of PD-L1 blockade in urothelial cancer. The V gene lost 1 base and the J gene lost 2 bases, with 11 bases spanning the gap. The germline CDR1 and CDR2 sequences are KGHSH and LQKENI. This CDR3 is built from 15 residues. The method was immunoSEQ multiplex PCR; TCRdb's version includes in-frame clones alone and lacks a portion of them. The top ten hold more than 2% of the sample, which has tens of thousands of clones, roughly 84% seen once. Time point noted: pretreatment peripheral blood. This clone was picked up a small number of times. Other DNA sequences within the sample encode an identical CDR3.

Sequenced material: PBMCs, taken around atezolizumab (anti-PD-L1) treatment. This clonotype originated in a man in his sixties with urothelial cancer. The rearrangement uses TRBV18 and TRBJ1-1; D remains ambiguous. CDR3 sequence: CASSPRTGSNTEAFF. The CDR3 DNA follows: TGTGCCAGCTCACCACGCACGGGGAGTAACACTGAAGCTTTCTTT.